Sequencing of this TCR beta chain was carried out in a study of patients and donors after allogeneic stem cell transplantation. MiXCR, applied by TCRdb to the RT-PCR reads, yields one record per CDR3 protein. The sample includes about 160,000 distinct CDR3 sequences, approximately 24% of them seen just once. This CDR3 is built from 18 residues. V trimming: 3 bases; J trimming: 4 bases; junction bases outside the gene matches: 15. Per the germline V gene, CDR1 is LNHDA and CDR2 is SQIVND (reference sequence). This chain joins TRBV19 and TRBJ2-5; 9 bases agree with TRBD2. The receptor was derived from a human donor who was either an allogeneic HSCT recipient or a stem cell or donor lymphocyte infusion donor (not recorded which). It is not recorded whose cells these are; they may come from a transplant donor. What was sequenced was blood, either unsorted or a sorted T cell fraction (not recorded which). The CDR3 sequence is CASSMEAALAGRGETQYF. In DNA form, the CDR3 reads TGTGCCAGTAGTATGGAAGCGGCCCTAGCGGGAAGAGGAGAGACCCAGTACTTC.